This T cell receptor beta chain is drawn from a study of blood T cell repertoires in COVID-19. CDR1 is SGHRS, CDR2 YFSETQ, per germline. There are 20 residues in the CDR3. Trimming took off 0 bases at V and 1 base at J, with 25 bases between the two ends. Original handling: Reference gene primer amplification gave nucleated cell count estimates. Measured with immunoSEQ multiplex PCR; TCRdb has only the in-frame clones, and not every one. V, J and clone size were drawn from that table, and D and trimming were deduced from the DNA. The sample contains about 220,000 clones, around 87% of which appear only once.

The V and J genes are TRBV5-1 and TRBJ1-1; tentatively, D is TRBD1 (5 bases). This TCR came from a young woman in a cohort exposed to, infected with or recovered from COVID-19 (not recorded which). The specimen sequenced was PBMCs or T cells enriched from blood (not recorded which). CDR3 in amino acids: CASSLALHSLGKDRNTEAFF. DNA for the CDR3: TGCGCCAGCAGCTTGGCCCTGCACTCCCTGGGAAAAGACAGGAACACTGAAGCTTTCTTT.